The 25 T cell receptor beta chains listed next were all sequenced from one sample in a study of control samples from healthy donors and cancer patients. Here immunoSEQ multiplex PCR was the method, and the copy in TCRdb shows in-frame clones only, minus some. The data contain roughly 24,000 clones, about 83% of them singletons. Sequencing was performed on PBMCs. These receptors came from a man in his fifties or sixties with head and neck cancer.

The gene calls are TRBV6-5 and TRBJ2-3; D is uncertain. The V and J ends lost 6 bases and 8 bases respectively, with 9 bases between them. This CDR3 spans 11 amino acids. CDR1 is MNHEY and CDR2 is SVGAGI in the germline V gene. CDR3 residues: CASSSPPTQYF. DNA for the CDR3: TGTGCCAGCAGCTCTCCCCCTACGCAGTATTTT.

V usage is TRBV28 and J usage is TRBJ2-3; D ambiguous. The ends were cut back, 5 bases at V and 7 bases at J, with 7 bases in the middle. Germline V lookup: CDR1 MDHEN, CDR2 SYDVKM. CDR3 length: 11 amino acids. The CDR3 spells CASSPGHTQYF. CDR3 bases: TGTGCCAGCAGTCCGGGCCATACGCAGTATTTT.

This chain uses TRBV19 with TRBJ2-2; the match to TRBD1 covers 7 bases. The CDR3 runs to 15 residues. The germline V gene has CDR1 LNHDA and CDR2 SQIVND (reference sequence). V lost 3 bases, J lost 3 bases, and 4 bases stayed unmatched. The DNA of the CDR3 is TGTGCCAGTAGTATGGACAGGCGAGACACCGGGGAGCTGTTTTTT. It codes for CASSMDRRDTGELFF. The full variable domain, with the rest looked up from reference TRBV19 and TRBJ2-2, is DGGITQSPKYLFRKEGQNVTLSCEQNLNHDAMYWYRQDPGQGLRLIYYSQIVNDFQKGDIAEGYSVSREKKESFPLTVTSAQKNPTAFYLCASSMDRRDTGELFFGEGSRLTVL.

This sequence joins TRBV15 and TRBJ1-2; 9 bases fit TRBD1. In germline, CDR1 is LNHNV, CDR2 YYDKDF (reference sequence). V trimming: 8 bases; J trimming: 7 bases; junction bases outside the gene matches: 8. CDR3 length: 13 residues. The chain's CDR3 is CATSGTGFGGYTF. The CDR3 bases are TGTGCCACCTCCGGGACAGGGTTTGGTGGCTACACCTTC.

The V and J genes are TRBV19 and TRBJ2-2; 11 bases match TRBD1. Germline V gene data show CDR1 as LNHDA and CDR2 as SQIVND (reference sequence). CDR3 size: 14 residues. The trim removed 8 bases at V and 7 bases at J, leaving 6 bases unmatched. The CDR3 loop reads CASRTGGAGGELFF. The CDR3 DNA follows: TGTGCCAGTCGGACAGGGGGCGCAGGCGGGGAGCTGTTTTTT.

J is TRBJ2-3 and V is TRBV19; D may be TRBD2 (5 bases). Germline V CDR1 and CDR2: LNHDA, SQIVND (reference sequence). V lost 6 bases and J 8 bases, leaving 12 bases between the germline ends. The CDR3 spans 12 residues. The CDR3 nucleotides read TGTGCCAGTAGCCCCGGGATCGGTACGCAGTATTTT. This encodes CASSPGIGTQYF.

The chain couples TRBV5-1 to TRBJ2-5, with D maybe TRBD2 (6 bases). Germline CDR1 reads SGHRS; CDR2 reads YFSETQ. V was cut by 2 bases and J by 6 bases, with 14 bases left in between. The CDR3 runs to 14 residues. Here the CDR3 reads CASSFTSSVKTQYF. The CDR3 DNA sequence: TGCGCCAGCAGCTTCACTAGCTCGGTAAAGACCCAGTACTTC.

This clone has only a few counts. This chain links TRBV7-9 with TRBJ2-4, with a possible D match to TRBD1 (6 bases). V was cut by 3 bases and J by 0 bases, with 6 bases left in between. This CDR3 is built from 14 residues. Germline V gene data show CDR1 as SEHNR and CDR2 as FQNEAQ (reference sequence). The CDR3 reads CASSLDRAKNIQYF. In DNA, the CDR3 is TGTGCCAGCAGCTTGGACAGAGCCAAAAACATTCAGTACTTC.

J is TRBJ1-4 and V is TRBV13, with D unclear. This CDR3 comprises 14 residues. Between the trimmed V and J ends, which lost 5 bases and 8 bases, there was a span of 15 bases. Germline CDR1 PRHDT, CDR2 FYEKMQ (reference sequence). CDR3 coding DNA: TGTGCCAGCAGCCCCGGGCCTTCGGGGGAAAAACTGTTTTTT. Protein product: CASSPGPSGEKLFF.

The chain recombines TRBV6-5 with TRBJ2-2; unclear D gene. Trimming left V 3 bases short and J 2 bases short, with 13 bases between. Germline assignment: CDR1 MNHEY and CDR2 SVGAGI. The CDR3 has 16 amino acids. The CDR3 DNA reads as TGTGCCAGCAGTTATCCTGGCGACACCAACACCGGGGAGCTGTTTTTT. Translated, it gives CASSYPGDTNTGELFF.

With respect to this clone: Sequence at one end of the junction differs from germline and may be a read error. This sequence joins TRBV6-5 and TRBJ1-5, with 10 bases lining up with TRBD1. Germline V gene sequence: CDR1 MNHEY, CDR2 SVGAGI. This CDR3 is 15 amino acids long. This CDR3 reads CASSDSTGGYQPQHF. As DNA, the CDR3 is TGTGCCAGCAGTGACTCGACAGGGGGCTATCAGCCCCAGCATTTT.

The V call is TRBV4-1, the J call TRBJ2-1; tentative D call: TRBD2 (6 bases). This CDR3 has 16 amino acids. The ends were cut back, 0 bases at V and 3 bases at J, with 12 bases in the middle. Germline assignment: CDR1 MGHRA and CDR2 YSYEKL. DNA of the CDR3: TGCGCCAGCAGCCAAGATATCGGAGGGGTCTACAATGAGCAGTTCTTC. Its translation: CASSQDIGGVYNEQFF.

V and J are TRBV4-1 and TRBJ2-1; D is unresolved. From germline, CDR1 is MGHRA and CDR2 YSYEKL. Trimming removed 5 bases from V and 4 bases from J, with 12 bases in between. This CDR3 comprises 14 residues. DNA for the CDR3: TGCGCCAGCAGCGGTCCGTCGTCGTACAATGAGCAGTTCTTC. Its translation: CASSGPSSYNEQFF.

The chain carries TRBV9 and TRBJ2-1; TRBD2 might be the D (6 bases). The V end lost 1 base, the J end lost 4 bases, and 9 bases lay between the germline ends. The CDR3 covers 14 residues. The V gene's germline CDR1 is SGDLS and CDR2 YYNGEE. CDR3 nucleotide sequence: TGTGCCAGCAGCGTAAGCGGGTCGTACAATGAGCAGTTCTTC. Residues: CASSVSGSYNEQFF.

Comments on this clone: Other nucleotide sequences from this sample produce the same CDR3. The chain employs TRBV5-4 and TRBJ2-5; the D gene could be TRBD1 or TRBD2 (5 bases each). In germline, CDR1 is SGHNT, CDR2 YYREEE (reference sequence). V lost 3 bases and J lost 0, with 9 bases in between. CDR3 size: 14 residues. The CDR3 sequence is CASSSGTDQETQYF. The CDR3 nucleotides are TGTGCCAGCAGCTCCGGGACGGACCAAGAGACCCAGTACTTC.

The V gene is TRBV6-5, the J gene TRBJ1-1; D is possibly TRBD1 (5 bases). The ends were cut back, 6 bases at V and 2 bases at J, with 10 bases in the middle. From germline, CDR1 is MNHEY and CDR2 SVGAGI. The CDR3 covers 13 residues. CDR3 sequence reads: CASRPRDNTEAFF. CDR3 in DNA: TGTGCCAGCAGACCCAGGGATAACACTGAAGCTTTCTTT.

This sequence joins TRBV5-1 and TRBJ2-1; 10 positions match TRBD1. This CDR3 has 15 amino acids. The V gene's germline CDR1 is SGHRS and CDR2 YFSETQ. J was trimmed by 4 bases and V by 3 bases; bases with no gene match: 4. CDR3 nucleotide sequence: TGCGCCAGCAGCTGGGGGGACAGGGGATACAATGAGCAGTTCTTC. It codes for CASSWGDRGYNEQFF.

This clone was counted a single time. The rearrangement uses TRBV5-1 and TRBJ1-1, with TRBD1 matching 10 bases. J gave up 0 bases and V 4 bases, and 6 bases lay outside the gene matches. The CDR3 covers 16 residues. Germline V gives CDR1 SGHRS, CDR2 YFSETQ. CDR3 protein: CASSQDRGAMNTEAFF. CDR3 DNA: TGCGCCAGCAGCCAGGACAGGGGGGCCATGAACACTGAAGCTTTCTTT.

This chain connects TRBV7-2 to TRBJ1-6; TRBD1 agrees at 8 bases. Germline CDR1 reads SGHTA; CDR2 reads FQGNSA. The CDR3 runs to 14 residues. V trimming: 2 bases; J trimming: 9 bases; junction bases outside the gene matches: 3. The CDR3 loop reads CASSLIDRGSPLHF. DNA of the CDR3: TGTGCCAGCAGCTTAATAGACAGGGGTTCACCCCTCCACTTT.

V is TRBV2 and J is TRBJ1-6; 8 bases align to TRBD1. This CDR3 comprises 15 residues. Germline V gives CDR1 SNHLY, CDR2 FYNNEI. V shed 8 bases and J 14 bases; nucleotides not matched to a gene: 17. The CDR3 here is CASDAGQGPWGSLHF. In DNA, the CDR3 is TGTGCCAGCGATGCAGGACAGGGACCCTGGGGGTCCCTCCACTTT.

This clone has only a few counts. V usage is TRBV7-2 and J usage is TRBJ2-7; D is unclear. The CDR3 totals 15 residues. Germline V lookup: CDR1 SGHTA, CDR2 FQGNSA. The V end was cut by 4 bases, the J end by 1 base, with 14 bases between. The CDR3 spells CASSYPGGSSYEQYF. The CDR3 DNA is TGTGCCAGCAGCTACCCGGGTGGGTCTTCCTACGAGCAGTACTTC.

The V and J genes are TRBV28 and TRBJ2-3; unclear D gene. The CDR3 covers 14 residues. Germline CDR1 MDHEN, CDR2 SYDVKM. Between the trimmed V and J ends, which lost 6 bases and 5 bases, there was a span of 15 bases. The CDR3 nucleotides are TGTGCCAGCAGGGCGAGGCGTGTGTTAGATACGCAGTATTTT. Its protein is CASRARRVLDTQYF.

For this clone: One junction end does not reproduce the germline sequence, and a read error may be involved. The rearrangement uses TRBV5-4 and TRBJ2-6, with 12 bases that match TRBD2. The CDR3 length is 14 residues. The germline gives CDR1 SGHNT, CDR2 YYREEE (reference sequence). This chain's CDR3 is CASASSGGDNVLTF. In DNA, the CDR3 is TGTGCCAGTGCTTCTAGCGGGGGGGACAACGTCCTGACTTTC.

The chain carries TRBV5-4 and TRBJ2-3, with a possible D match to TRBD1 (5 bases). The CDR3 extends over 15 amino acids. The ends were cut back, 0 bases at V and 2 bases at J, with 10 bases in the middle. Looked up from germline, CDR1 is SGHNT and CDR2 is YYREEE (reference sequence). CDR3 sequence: CASSLASGYTDTQYF. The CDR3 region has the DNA TGTGCCAGCAGCTTGGCGTCAGGGTACACAGATACGCAGTATTTT.

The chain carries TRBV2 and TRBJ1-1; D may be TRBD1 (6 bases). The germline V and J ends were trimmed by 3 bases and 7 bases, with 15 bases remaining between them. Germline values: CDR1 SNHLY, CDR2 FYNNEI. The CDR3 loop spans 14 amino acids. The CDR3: CASSDAGGRSEAFF. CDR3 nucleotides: TGTGCCAGCAGTGACGCGGGGGGGCGGAGTGAAGCTTTCTTT.